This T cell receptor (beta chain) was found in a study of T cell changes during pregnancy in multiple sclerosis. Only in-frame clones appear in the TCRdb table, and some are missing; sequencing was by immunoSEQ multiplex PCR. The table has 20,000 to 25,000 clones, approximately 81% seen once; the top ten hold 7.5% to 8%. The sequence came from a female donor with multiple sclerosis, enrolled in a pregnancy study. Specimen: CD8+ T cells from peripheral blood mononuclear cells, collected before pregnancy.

The chain's CDR3 is CASSRRLLSYEQYF. DNA of the CDR3: TGTGCCAGCAGTCGGAGACTCCTCTCCTACGAGCAGTACTTC. The rearrangement uses TRBV6-1 and TRBJ2-7; D gene ambiguous. V was cut by 5 bases and J by 0 bases, with 11 bases left in between. This CDR3 region has 14 residues. From germline, CDR1 is MNHNS and CDR2 SASEGT.